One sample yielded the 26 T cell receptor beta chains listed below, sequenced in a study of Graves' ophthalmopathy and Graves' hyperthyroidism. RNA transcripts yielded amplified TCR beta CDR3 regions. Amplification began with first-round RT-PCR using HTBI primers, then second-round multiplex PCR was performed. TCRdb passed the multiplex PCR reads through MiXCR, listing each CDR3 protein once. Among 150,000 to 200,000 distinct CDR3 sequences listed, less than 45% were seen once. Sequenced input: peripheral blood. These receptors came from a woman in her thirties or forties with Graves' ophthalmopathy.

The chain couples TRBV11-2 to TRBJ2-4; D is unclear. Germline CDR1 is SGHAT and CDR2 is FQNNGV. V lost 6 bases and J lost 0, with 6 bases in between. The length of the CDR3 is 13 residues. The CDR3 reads CASSRTAKNIQYF. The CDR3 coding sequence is TGTGCCAGCAGTAGGACAGCCAAAAACATTCAGTACTTC.

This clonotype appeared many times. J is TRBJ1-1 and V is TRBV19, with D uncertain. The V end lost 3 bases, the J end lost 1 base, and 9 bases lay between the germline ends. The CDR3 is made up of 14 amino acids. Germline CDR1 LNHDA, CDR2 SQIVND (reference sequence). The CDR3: CASSIGLANTEAFF. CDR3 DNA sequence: TGTGCCAGTAGTATTGGCTTGGCGAACACTGAAGCTTTCTTT. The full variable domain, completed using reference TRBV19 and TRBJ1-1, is DGGITQSPKYLFRKEGQNVTLSCEQNLNHDAMYWYRQDPGQGLRLIYYSQIVNDFQKGDIAEGYSVSREKKESFPLTVTSAQKNPTAFYLCASSIGLANTEAFFGQGTRLTVV.

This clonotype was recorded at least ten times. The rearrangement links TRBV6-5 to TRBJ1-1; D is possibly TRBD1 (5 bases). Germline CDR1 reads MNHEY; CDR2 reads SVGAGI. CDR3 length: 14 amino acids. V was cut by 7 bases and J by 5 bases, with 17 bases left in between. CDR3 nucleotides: TGTGCCAGCATCTCCCCCACAGGAGGAACTGAAGCTTTCTTT. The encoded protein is CASISPTGGTEAFF.

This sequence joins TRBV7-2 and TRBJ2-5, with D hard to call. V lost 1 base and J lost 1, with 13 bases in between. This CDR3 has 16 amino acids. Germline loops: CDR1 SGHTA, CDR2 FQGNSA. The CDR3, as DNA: TGTGCCAGCAGCTTAGAGGTGGGAAGGCGCCAAGAGACCCAGTACTTC. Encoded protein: CASSLEVGRRQETQYF.

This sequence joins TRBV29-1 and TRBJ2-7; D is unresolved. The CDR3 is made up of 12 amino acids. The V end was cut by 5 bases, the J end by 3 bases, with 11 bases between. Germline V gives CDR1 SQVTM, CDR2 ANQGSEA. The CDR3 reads CSVCSVGYEQYF. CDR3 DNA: TGCAGCGTTTGTTCGGTCGGCTACGAGCAGTACTTC.

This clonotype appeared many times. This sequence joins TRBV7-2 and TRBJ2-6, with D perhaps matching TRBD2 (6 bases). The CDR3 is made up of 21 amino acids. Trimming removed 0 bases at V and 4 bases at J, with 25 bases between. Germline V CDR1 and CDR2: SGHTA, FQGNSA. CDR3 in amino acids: CASSLAASGESLGLGANVLTF. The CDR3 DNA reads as TGTGCCAGCAGCTTAGCGGCATCGGGGGAGAGCTTGGGGCTAGGGGCCAACGTCCTGACTTTC.

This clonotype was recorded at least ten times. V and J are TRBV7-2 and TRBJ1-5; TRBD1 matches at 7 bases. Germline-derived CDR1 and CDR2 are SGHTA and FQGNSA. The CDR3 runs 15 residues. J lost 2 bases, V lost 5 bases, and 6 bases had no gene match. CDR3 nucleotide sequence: TGTGCCAGCAGCCCTCAAGGGGGCGGCAATCAGCCCCAGCATTTT. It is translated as CASSPQGGGNQPQHF.

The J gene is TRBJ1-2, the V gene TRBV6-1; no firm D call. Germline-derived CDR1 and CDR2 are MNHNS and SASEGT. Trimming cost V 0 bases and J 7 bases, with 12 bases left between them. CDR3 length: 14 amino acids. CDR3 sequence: CASSEASGFGGYTF. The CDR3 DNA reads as TGTGCCAGCAGTGAAGCGTCAGGTTTTGGTGGCTACACCTTC.

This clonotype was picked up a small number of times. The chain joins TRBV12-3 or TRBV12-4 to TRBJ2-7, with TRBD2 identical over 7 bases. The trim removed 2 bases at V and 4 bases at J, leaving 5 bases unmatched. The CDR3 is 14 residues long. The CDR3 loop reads CASSLNAGAYEQYF. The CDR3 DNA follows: TGTGCCAGCAGTTTAAACGCGGGAGCGTACGAGCAGTACTTC.

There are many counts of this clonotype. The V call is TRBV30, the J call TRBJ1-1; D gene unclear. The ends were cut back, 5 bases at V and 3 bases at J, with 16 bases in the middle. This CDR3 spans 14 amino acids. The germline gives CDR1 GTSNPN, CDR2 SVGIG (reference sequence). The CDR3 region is CAWSGRAWDTEAFF. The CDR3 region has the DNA TGTGCCTGGTCTGGGAGGGCTTGGGACACTGAAGCTTTCTTT.

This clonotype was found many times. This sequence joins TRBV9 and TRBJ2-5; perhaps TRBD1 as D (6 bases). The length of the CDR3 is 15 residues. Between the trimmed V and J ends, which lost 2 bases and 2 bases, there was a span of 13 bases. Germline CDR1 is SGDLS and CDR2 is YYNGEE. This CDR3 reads CASSVTWTAQETQYF. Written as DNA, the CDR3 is TGTGCCAGCAGCGTCACTTGGACAGCGCAAGAGACCCAGTACTTC.

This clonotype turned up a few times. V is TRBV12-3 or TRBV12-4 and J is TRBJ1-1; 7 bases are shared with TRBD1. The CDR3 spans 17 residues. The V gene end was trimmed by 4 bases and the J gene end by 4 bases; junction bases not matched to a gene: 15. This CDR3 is CASSSRYQSTGTTEAFF. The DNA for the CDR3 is TGTGCCAGCAGTTCCCGCTACCAATCGACAGGGACCACTGAAGCTTTCTTT.

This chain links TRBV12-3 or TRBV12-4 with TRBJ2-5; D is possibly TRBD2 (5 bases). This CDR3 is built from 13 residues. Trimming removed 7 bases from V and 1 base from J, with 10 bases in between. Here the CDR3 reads CASTSGFQETQYF. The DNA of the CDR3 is TGTGCCAGCACCTCGGGGTTCCAAGAGACCCAGTACTTC.

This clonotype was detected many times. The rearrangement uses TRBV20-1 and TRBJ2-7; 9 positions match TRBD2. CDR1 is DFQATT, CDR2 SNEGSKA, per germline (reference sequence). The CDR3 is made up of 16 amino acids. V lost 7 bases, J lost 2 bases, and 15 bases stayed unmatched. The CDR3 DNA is TGCAGTGGGTGTCGGGGGGCGAGCGGGGGGACCTACGAGCAGTACTTC. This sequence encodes CSGCRGASGGTYEQYF.

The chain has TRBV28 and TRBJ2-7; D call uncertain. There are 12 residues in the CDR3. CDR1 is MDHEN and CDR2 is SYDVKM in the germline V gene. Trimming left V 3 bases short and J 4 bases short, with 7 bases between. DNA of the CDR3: TGTGCCAGCAGTTTTATTACTTACGAGCAGTACTTC. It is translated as CASSFITYEQYF.

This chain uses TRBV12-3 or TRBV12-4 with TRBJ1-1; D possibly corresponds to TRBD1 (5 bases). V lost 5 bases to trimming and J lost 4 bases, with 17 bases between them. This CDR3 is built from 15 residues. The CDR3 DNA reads TGTGCCAGCAGTGGGGTCTGGGGGGTGGGCACTGAAGCTTTCTTT. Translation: CASSGVWGVGTEAFF.

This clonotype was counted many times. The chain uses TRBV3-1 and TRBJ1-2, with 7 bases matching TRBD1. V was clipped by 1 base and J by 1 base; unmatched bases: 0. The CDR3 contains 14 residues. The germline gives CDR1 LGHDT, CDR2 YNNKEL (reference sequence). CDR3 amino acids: CASSQGQGNYGYTF. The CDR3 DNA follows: TGTGCCAGCAGCCAAGGACAGGGTAACTATGGCTACACCTTC.

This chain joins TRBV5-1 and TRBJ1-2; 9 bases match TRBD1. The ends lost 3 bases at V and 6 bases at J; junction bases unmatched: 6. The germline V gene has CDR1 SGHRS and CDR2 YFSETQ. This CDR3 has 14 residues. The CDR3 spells CASSSLQGANGYTF. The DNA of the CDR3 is TGCGCCAGCAGCTCACTACAGGGGGCGAATGGCTACACCTTC.

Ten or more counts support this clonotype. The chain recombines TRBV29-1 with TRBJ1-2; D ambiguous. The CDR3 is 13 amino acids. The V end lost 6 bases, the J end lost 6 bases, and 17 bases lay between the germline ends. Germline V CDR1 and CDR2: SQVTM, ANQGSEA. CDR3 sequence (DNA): TGCAGCGTCGACCCCGGTTTACAAAATGGCTACACCTTC. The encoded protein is CSVDPGLQNGYTF.

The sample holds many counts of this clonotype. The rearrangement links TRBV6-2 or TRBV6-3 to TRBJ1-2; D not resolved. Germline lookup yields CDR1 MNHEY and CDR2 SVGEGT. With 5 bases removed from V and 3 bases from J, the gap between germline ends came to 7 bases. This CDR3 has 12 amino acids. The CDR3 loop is CASSVADYGYTF. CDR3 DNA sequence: TGTGCCAGCAGTGTGGCAGACTATGGCTACACCTTC.

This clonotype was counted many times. Here the CDR3 DNA reads TGTGCCGCCGGGACAGGCGACTACGAGCAGTACTTC. This sequence encodes CAAGTGDYEQYF. The chain joins TRBV6-2 or TRBV6-3 to TRBJ2-7; 8 nucleotides align to TRBD1. The trim removed 11 bases at V and 3 bases at J, leaving 6 bases unmatched. There are 12 residues in the CDR3. Germline CDR1 reads MNHEY; CDR2 reads SVGEGT.

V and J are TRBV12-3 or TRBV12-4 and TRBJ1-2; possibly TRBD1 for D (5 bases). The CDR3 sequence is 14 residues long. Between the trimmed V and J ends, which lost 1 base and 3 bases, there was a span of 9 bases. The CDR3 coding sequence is TGTGCCAGCAGTTTAGGGGGCGCAGACTATGGCTACACCTTC. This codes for CASSLGGADYGYTF.

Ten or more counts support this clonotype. This chain's CDR3 is CSARDLGDTGELFF. In DNA form, the CDR3 reads TGCAGTGCTAGAGATCTAGGGGACACCGGGGAGCTGTTTTTT. The chain is built from TRBV20-1 and TRBJ2-2; D perhaps matches TRBD1 (5 bases). Trimming cost V 0 bases and J 3 bases, with 8 bases left between them. This CDR3 is 14 amino acids long. CDR1 and CDR2 (germline): DFQATT, SNEGSKA (reference sequence).

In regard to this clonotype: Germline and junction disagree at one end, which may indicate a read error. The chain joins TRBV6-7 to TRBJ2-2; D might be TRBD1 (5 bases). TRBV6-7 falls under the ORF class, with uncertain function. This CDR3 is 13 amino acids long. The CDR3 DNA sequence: TGTGCCAGCGGATACAGGAACGCCGGGGAGCTGTTTTTT. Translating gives CASGYRNAGELFF.

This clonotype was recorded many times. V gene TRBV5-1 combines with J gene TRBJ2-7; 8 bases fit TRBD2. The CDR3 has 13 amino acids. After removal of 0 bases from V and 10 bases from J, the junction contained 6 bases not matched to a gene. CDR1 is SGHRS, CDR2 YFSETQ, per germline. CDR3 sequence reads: CASSLANGRDQYF. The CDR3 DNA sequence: TGCGCCAGCAGCTTGGCGAACGGGAGGGATCAGTACTTC.

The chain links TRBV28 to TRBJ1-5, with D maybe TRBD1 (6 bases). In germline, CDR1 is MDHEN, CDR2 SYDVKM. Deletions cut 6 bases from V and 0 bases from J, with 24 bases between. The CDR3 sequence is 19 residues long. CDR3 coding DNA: TGTGCCAGCAGCATTAAACAGGGAAGTTGGGCTAATAGCAATCAGCCCCAGCATTTT. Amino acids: CASSIKQGSWANSNQPQHF.